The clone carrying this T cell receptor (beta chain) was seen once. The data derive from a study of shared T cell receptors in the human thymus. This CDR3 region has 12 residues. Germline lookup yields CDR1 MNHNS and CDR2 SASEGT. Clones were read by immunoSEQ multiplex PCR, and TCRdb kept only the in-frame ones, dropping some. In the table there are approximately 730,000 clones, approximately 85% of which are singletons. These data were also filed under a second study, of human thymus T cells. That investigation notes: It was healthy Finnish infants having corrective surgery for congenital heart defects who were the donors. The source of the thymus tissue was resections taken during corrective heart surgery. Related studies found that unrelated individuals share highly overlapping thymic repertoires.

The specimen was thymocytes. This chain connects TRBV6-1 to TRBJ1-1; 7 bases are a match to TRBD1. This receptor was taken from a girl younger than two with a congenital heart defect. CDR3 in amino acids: CAGTDKNTEAFF. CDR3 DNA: TGTGCTGGGACAGACAAAAACACTGAAGCTTTCTTT.